A selection of T cell receptor beta chains follows, all from one sample in a study of blood T cell repertoires in COVID-19. Using immunoSEQ multiplex PCR, the repertoire was profiled, and TCRdb retains in-frame clones only, with some absent. The sample consists of 45,000 to 55,000 clones, about 82% of them appearing once. The specimen was peripheral blood. Every receptor here comes from an elderly woman with acute or convalescent COVID-19. CDR3s include the opening cysteine and the closing phenylalanine or tryptophan. The D gene is left open where the match is weak. Clone sizes are given selectively: once, few, many, or a class where the clone is expanded.

CDR3aa,CDR3nt,d_gene,j_gene,abundance,v_gene
CASRRAPENSPLHF,TGTGCCAGCAGGAGGGCCCCTGAGAATTCACCCCTCCACTTT,NA,TRBJ1-6,NA,TRBV9
CASSPASSPLHF,TGTGCCAGCTCACCAGCGAGTTCACCCCTCCACTTT,NA,TRBJ1-6,once,TRBV18
CASSLSTGNLRPYEQYF,TGTGCCAGCAGCCTTAGTACAGGGAATTTACGGCCCTACGAGCAGTACTTC,NA,TRBJ2-7,NA,TRBV7-2
CASSPLGANVLTF,TGTGCTAGCAGCCCTCTCGGGGCCAACGTCCTGACTTTC,NA,TRBJ2-6,NA,TRBV7-7
CASSHGTGKYTEAFF,TGTGCCAGCAGCCACGGGACAGGGAAATACACTGAAGCTTTCTTT,TRBD1,TRBJ1-1,NA,TRBV3-1/TRBV3-2
CASRGEAREAFF,TGTGCCAGTAGAGGGGAGGCTCGGGAAGCTTTCTTT,NA,TRBJ1-1,once,TRBV19
CASSLLDPRGLSGNTIYF,TGCGCCAGCAGCTTGTTGGACCCTCGAGGACTATCTGGAAACACCATATATTTT,NA,TRBJ1-3,NA,TRBV5-1
CASNQQQGRGSPLHF,TGTGCCAGCAATCAGCAACAGGGCCGTGGTTCACCCCTCCACTTT,NA,TRBJ1-6,NA,TRBV6-5
CASSFGGATNTGELFF,TGTGCCAGCAGCTTTGGCGGGGCTACGAACACCGGGGAGCTGTTTTTT,NA,TRBJ2-2,NA,TRBV11-3
CATSRVGGYEQYF,TGTGCCACCAGCAGAGTGGGAGGCTACGAGCAGTACTTC,NA,TRBJ2-7,few,TRBV15
CASSADYEQYF,TGTGCCAGCAGTGCAGACTACGAGCAGTACTTC,NA,TRBJ2-7,NA,TRBV28
CASRSSAGTQYF,TGTGCCAGCAGATCCTCAGCGGGGACCCAGTACTTC,NA,TRBJ2-5,few,TRBV11-3
CASSPRLAGVDNEQFF,TGTGCCAGCAGCCCACGACTAGCGGGAGTGGACAATGAGCAGTTCTTC,TRBD2,TRBJ2-1,NA,TRBV9
CASSLGQSYNEQFF,TGTGCCAGCAGCCTGGGACAAAGTTACAATGAGCAGTTCTTC,NA,TRBJ2-1,NA,TRBV7-9
CASSLGGQSFETQYF,TGCGCCAGCAGCTTGGGGGGACAGTCCTTTGAGACCCAGTACTTC,TRBD1,TRBJ2-5,NA,TRBV5-1
CASSYTRYTGELFF,TGTGCCAGCAGCTACACTAGGTACACCGGGGAGCTGTTTTTT,NA,TRBJ2-2,few,TRBV7-2
CASSEGRSSGNTIYF,TGTGCCAGCAGTGAAGGGAGGAGCTCTGGAAACACCATATATTTT,NA,TRBJ1-3,NA,TRBV25-1
CASSPQLFSTAGANYGYTF,TGTGCCAGCAGTCCCCAACTTTTTTCGACCGCAGGTGCCAACTATGGCTACACCTTC,NA,TRBJ1-2,NA,TRBV27
CASGGISYGYTF,TGTGCCAGCGGGGGGATCAGCTATGGCTACACCTTC,NA,TRBJ1-2,NA,TRBV12-3/TRBV12-4
CASSQGGGYEQYF,TGTGCCAGCAGCCAAGGGGGCGGCTACGAGCAGTACTTC,NA,TRBJ2-7,NA,TRBV3-1/TRBV3-2
CASSQTGYYGYTF,TGTGCCAGCAGCCAAACAGGGTACTATGGCTACACCTTC,NA,TRBJ1-2,NA,TRBV3-1/TRBV3-2
CASSLGPAGRYNEQFF,TGTGCCAGCAGCTTAGGGCCAGCGGGGCGTTACAATGAGCAGTTCTTC,TRBD2,TRBJ2-1,once,TRBV7-2